The T cell receptor beta chain under discussion was sequenced for a study of PD-L1 blockade in urothelial cancer. At the level of the study: Timepoints chosen for blood analysis were 3 weeks (second dose) and 6 weeks after treatment start. T cells were recovered from blood samples at a median of roughly 150,000. Findings and caveats of the study: Pretreatment TCR clonality in blood, when below the median, was predictive of better survival.

Points on this clone: The antigen is not known.

Only in-frame clones appear in the TCRdb table, and some are missing; sequencing was by immunoSEQ multiplex PCR. Of 35,000 to 45,000 clones in the sample, around nine tenths were seen once. Time point described: pretreatment peripheral blood. The sequencing here drew on PBMCs, taken around atezolizumab (anti-PD-L1) treatment. The clonotype was recovered from a donor aged 40 or older with urothelial cancer.

In DNA, the CDR3 is TGCGCCAGCAGCTTGGGACAGGGGGGCGAGACCCAGTACTTC. This encodes CASSLGQGGETQYF. This chain links TRBV5-1 with TRBJ2-5, with TRBD1 matching 9 bases. The CDR3 contains 14 residues. Germline V gene lookup returns CDR1 SGHRS and CDR2 YFSETQ. The trim removed 0 bases at V and 5 bases at J, leaving 2 bases unmatched.